A selection of T cell receptor beta chains follows, all from one sample in a study of metastatic and nonmetastatic thyroid tumors. TCRdb re-clonotyped the PCR reads via MiXCR. Of around 35,000 clones detected, roughly a sixth appear once; the ten largest clones hold roughly 6%. The specimen was blood. Every receptor here comes from a male donor with papillary thyroid cancer or a benign thyroid nodule (not recorded which). Some clones in this sample may be carry-over from other donors' samples. Both conserved end residues are part of each CDR3. The order of the fields is D gene, J gene, clone size, V gene, CDR3 protein, CDR3 DNA. A D gene is named only where the DNA matches it firmly. Size tells how often a clone was seen (once, few, many) or the class of an expanded clone, and some rows leave it out.

D: NA; J: TRBJ1-5; size: many; V: TRBV18; CDR3: CASSPGERGQPQHF; DNA: TGTGCCAGCTCACCTGGGGAGAGGGGCCAGCCCCAGCATTTT
D: TRBD1; J: TRBJ2-2; size: many; V: TRBV7-2; CDR3: CASWGTGGRTGELFF; DNA: TGTGCCAGTTGGGGGACAGGGGGCCGCACCGGGGAGCTGTTTTTT
D: TRBD1; J: TRBJ2-7; size: many; V: TRBV5-1; CDR3: CASSYTGGSYEQYF; DNA: TGCGCCAGCAGCTATACAGGGGGGTCCTACGAGCAGTACTTC
D: NA; J: TRBJ1-5; size: many; V: TRBV6-6; CDR3: CASSYSEGNQPQHF; DNA: TGTGCCAGCAGTTACTCTGAGGGGAATCAGCCCCAGCATTTT
D: TRBD1; J: TRBJ1-5; size: many; V: TRBV12-5; CDR3: CASGRGTGDQPQHF; DNA: TGTGCTAGTGGCCGGGGGACAGGGGATCAGCCCCAGCATTTT
D: NA; J: TRBJ2-1; size: many; V: TRBV10-3; CDR3: CAILRGDEQFF; DNA: TGTGCCATCCTCCGCGGGGATGAGCAGTTCTTC
D: TRBD2; J: TRBJ2-5; size: many; V: TRBV7-2; CDR3: CASSDREGGPETQYF; DNA: TGTGCCAGCAGCGATCGGGAGGGGGGGCCGGAGACCCAGTACTTC
D: TRBD1; J: TRBJ2-6; size: many; V: TRBV4-1; CDR3: CASSPRSDRAGGANVLTF; DNA: TGCGCCAGCAGCCCTCGATCAGACAGGGCAGGTGGGGCCAACGTCCTGACTTTC
D: NA; J: TRBJ2-2; size: many; V: TRBV5-1; CDR3: CASSSDRNTGELFF; DNA: TGCGCCAGCAGCTCCGACAGAAACACCGGGGAGCTGTTTTTT
D: TRBD2; J: TRBJ2-2; size: NA; V: TRBV12-3/TRBV12-4; CDR3: CASSFPARLAGVHTWELFF; DNA: TGTGCCAGCAGTTTCCCGGCTCGGCTAGCGGGGGTTCACACCTGGGAGCTGTTTTTT
D: NA; J: TRBJ2-7; size: many; V: TRBV28; CDR3: CASSPPLEQTYEQYF; DNA: TGTGCCAGCAGTCCCCCTCTAGAGCAGACCTACGAGCAGTACTTC
D: NA; J: TRBJ1-2; size: many; V: TRBV5-1; CDR3: CASSPDGDYGYTF; DNA: TGCGCCAGCAGCCCCGACGGAGACTATGGCTACACCTTC
D: NA; J: TRBJ2-7; size: many; V: TRBV20-1; CDR3: CSARRRAYEQYF; DNA: TGCAGTGCTAGACGACGGGCCTACGAGCAGTACTTC
D: NA; J: TRBJ2-1; size: many; V: TRBV25-1; CDR3: CASSEYTQDEQFF; DNA: TGTGCCAGCAGTGAATATACTCAGGATGAGCAGTTCTTC
D: NA; J: TRBJ1-3; size: NA; V: TRBV6-7; CDR3: CASSWLNTIYF; DNA: TGTGCCAGCAGTTGGCTCAACACCATATATTTT
D: NA; J: TRBJ1-3; size: many; V: TRBV14; CDR3: CASSQVSYSGNTIYF; DNA: TGTGCCAGCAGCCAAGTTAGTTACTCTGGAAACACCATATATTTT
D: NA; J: TRBJ2-1; size: many; V: TRBV2; CDR3: CASSARDGDYNEQFF; DNA: TGTGCCAGCAGTGCCCGGGACGGGGATTACAATGAGCAGTTCTTC
D: NA; J: TRBJ2-2; size: many; V: TRBV14; CDR3: CASSQAGPSVGELFF; DNA: TGTGCCAGCAGCCAAGCCGGGCCCTCCGTCGGGGAGCTGTTTTTT
D: TRBD2; J: TRBJ2-1; size: many; V: TRBV20-1; CDR3: CSLQRSSGGANYNEQFF; DNA: TGCAGTCTCCAGCGTTCTAGCGGGGGGGCAAACTACAATGAGCAGTTCTTC
D: TRBD2; J: TRBJ2-2; size: NA; V: TRBV7-6; CDR3: CASSLSGGLGGPGELFF; DNA: TGTGCCAGCAGCCTAAGCGGGGGACTAGGGGGGCCCGGGGAGCTGTTTTTT
D: NA; J: TRBJ2-3; size: NA; V: TRBV28; CDR3: CASSLFGARDLGDTQYF; DNA: TGTGCCAGCAGTTTATTTGGTGCCCGGGACCTCGGAGATACGCAGTATTTT
D: TRBD2; J: TRBJ2-1; size: many; V: TRBV11-1; CDR3: CASSLDRPGLVQGREQFF; DNA: TGTGCCAGCAGCTTAGATAGGCCCGGACTAGTTCAGGGCCGTGAGCAGTTCTTC
D: TRBD1; J: TRBJ1-3; size: many; V: TRBV3-1; CDR3: CASSQTGVNTIYF; DNA: TGTGCCAGCAGCCAAACAGGGGTAAACACCATATATTTT
D: NA; J: TRBJ1-3; size: many; V: TRBV2; CDR3: CASTRVPRNTIYF; DNA: TGTGCCAGCACCCGGGTTCCAAGAAACACCATATATTTT
D: NA; J: TRBJ2-1; size: NA; V: TRBV5-6; CDR3: CASSLALQTSNEQLF; DNA: TGTGCCAGCAGCTTGGCCTTACAAACCTCCAATGAGCAGCTCTTC
D: NA; J: TRBJ2-1; size: many; V: TRBV9; CDR3: CASSVGGTLNEQFF; DNA: TGTGCCAGCAGCGTAGGGGGGACCCTCAATGAGCAGTTCTTC
D: NA; J: TRBJ2-1; size: many; V: TRBV4-1; CDR3: CASSPSPIGGYEQFF; DNA: TGCGCCAGCAGCCCCTCACCCATTGGGGGCTATGAGCAGTTCTTC
D: NA; J: TRBJ1-2; size: NA; V: TRBV30; CDR3: CAWSVRNYGYTF; DNA: TGTGCCTGGAGTGTAAGGAACTATGGCTACACCTTC
D: NA; J: TRBJ2-2; size: many; V: TRBV20-1; CDR3: CSARQGMSAGELFF; DNA: TGCAGTGCTAGACAGGGGATGTCCGCCGGGGAGCTGTTTTTT
D: TRBD1; J: TRBJ2-7; size: many; V: TRBV20-1; CDR3: CSARARGTGAPYEQYF; DNA: TGCAGTGCTAGAGCTCGGGGGACAGGGGCACCCTACGAGCAGTACTTC
D: TRBD2; J: TRBJ2-3; size: many; V: TRBV6-4; CDR3: CASGPAGETDTQYF; DNA: TGTGCCAGCGGCCCGGCGGGAGAAACAGATACGCAGTATTTT
D: NA; J: TRBJ2-3; size: many; V: TRBV7-3; CDR3: CASSLPDSNTDTQYF; DNA: TGTGCCAGCAGCTTACCCGACTCTAACACAGATACGCAGTATTTT
D: NA; J: TRBJ1-2; size: NA; V: TRBV20-1; CDR3: CSARPGQTTVKGGYTF; DNA: TGCAGTGCTCGCCCGGGGCAGACCACCGTTAAGGGTGGCTACACCTTC
D: NA; J: TRBJ1-1; size: many; V: TRBV4-1; CDR3: CASSGVTSTNMNTEAFF; DNA: TGCGCCAGCAGCGGAGTAACAAGCACGAACATGAACACTGAAGCTTTCTTT
D: TRBD1; J: TRBJ2-5; size: many; V: TRBV7-8; CDR3: CASSTTGTEQETQYF; DNA: TGTGCCAGCAGCACCACGGGGACAGAACAAGAGACCCAGTACTTC
D: NA; J: TRBJ2-5; size: many; V: TRBV9; CDR3: CASSVSLARKETQYF; DNA: TGTGCCAGCAGCGTATCTCTCGCGAGAAAAGAGACCCAGTACTTC
D: NA; J: TRBJ2-3; size: many; V: TRBV4-1; CDR3: CASRLAGITDTQYF; DNA: TGCGCCAGCAGACTGGCTGGGATCACAGATACGCAGTATTTT
D: TRBD2; J: TRBJ2-3; size: NA; V: TRBV11-2; CDR3: CASSSRSGRAEDTQYF; DNA: TGTGCCAGCAGCTCCAGAAGCGGGAGGGCAGAAGATACGCAGTATTTT
D: TRBD2; J: TRBJ2-5; size: NA; V: TRBV11-2; CDR3: CASSSGLAGGKTQYF; DNA: TGTGCCAGCAGCTCGGGACTAGCAGGGGGTAAGACCCAGTACTTC
D: NA; J: TRBJ1-4; size: many; V: TRBV20-1; CDR3: CSANAPAGTRGNEKLFF; DNA: TGCAGTGCGAACGCGCCGGCGGGGACGCGGGGTAATGAAAAACTGTTTTTT
D: NA; J: TRBJ2-2; size: few; V: TRBV6-1; CDR3: CASRPQQGADTGELFF; DNA: TGTGCCAGCAGGCCACAACAGGGTGCGGACACCGGTGAGCTGTTTTTT
D: TRBD2; J: TRBJ2-7; size: NA; V: TRBV20-1; CDR3: CSSPGLSGGPNEQYF; DNA: TGCAGTTCTCCGGGACTATCGGGAGGGCCGAACGAGCAGTACTTC
D: NA; J: TRBJ2-6; size: many; V: TRBV5-4; CDR3: CASSDCPLAF; DNA: TGTGCCAGCAGCGATTGCCCCCTGGCTTTC
D: NA; J: TRBJ1-2; size: few; V: TRBV27; CDR3: CASSFRAGVGGYTF; DNA: TGTGCCAGCAGTTTTCGTGCAGGGGTGGGGGGCTACACCTTT
D: TRBD2; J: TRBJ2-5; size: few; V: TRBV10-2; CDR3: CASRSLLAVVGETQYF; DNA: TGCGCCAGCAGGAGCTTGCTAGCGGTAGTGGGTGAGACCCAGTACTTC
D: NA; J: TRBJ2-5; size: many; V: TRBV11-1; CDR3: CASTSTAGAETQYF; DNA: TGTGCCAGCACCTCCACGGCGGGGGCGGAGACCCAGTACTTC
D: TRBD1; J: TRBJ1-1; size: many; V: TRBV11-2; CDR3: CASSLPRGAGGGYTEAFF; DNA: TGTGCCAGCAGCTTACCCAGGGGGGCAGGGGGCGGTTACACCGAAGCTTTCTTT
D: NA; J: TRBJ1-2; size: few; V: TRBV12-3/TRBV12-4; CDR3: CASSFNRVGGYTF; DNA: TGTGCCAGCAGTTTTAACAGGGTGGGCGGCTACACCTTC